The entry below gives a single T cell receptor beta chain sequence along with its context. The CDR3 runs 14 residues. Deletions cut 0 bases from V and 1 base from J, with 5 bases between. CDR1 is SGHRS, CDR2 YFSETQ, per germline. The sample is drawn from a study of blood T cell repertoires in COVID-19. Study background: Collection of acute and convalescent COVID-19 samples took place in the United States, Italy and Spain. In each case, the material was cDNA or gDNA derived from T cells, B-cell-depleted T cells, or PBMCs.

Source study methods: It was from reference gene primer amplification that nucleated cell counts were estimated. Sequencing used immunoSEQ multiplex PCR; TCRdb keeps in-frame clones, though not all of them. D and trimming come from the DNA, and the V and J calls and clone size come from that table. The sample contains 130,000 to 150,000 clones, roughly four fifths of which appear only once. Sequencing input: peripheral blood. The chain uses TRBV5-1 and TRBJ1-3; D remains ambiguous. The TCR originated in a woman older than 75 with acute or convalescent COVID-19. CDR3 amino acids: CASSLAGSGNTIYF. DNA for the CDR3: TGCGCCAGCAGCTTGGCAGGTTCTGGAAACACCATATATTTT.